Below, 29 T cell receptor beta chains from the same sample are listed, as sequenced in a study of T cell repertoires in cytomegalovirus infection. No antigens are known for them. TCRdb itself ran the reads through MiXCR, one entry per CDR3 protein. Of 50,000 to 60,000 distinct CDR3 sequences detected, around a fifth appear once; the ten largest clones hold 80%. The sequences come from CD8+ T cells from cultured PBMCs, collected from culture after CMV antigen stimulation. The receptors originated from a human donor in good health (CMV status not recorded). Some clones in this sample may be carry-over from other donors' samples.

In its sample, this clonotype was seen a few times. J is TRBJ1-2 and V is TRBV7-9; D is perhaps TRBD1 (5 bases). V was cut by 4 bases and J by 7 bases, with 10 bases left in between. There are 12 residues in the CDR3. Germline CDR1 SEHNR, CDR2 FQNEAQ (reference sequence). CDR3: CASSSGQVGYTF. CDR3 nucleotides: TGTGCCAGCAGCTCCGGACAAGTTGGCTACACCTTC.

This clonotype was observed a handful of times. The chain is built from TRBV6-2 or TRBV6-3 and TRBJ2-7; the D gene is possibly TRBD1 (5 bases). Trimming cost V 3 bases and J 2 bases, with 14 bases left between them. Germline V gene sequence: CDR1 MNHEY, CDR2 SVGEGT. The CDR3 totals 15 residues. The CDR3 nucleotides read TGTGCCAGCAGTTATGGGGCCGGGTCTACCTACGAGCAGTACTTC. Residues: CASSYGAGSTYEQYF.

This clonotype has only a few counts. The V and J genes are TRBV11-2 and TRBJ1-1; unclear D gene. The CDR3 length is 12 residues. Trimming removed 5 bases from V and 7 bases from J, with 11 bases in between. CDR1 and CDR2 (germline): SGHAT, FQNNGV. The CDR3 loop reads CASSPGFYEAFF. CDR3 DNA sequence: TGTGCCAGCAGCCCCGGGTTTTATGAAGCTTTCTTT.

The rearrangement joins TRBV12-3 or TRBV12-4 to TRBJ2-3; D gene ambiguous. CDR3 length: 14 amino acids. With 2 bases removed from V and 3 bases from J, the gap between germline ends came to 9 bases. CDR3 DNA sequence: TGTGCCAGCAGTTTAAGTCCCCGGACAGATACGCAGTATTTT. Translated, it gives CASSLSPRTDTQYF.

There are a few counts of this clonotype. This sequence joins TRBV25-1 and TRBJ2-3; TRBD1 agrees at 11 bases. CDR1 is MGHDK, CDR2 SYGVNS, per germline. Germline trimming cut 1 base from V and 5 bases from J; bases unmatched to any gene: 11. The CDR3 totals 18 residues. The chain's CDR3 is CASSESPGQGVYGDTQYF. CDR3 DNA: TGTGCCAGCAGTGAATCACCGGGACAGGGGGTGTATGGAGATACGCAGTATTTT.

In this sample, this clonotype turned up a few times. This sequence joins TRBV7-2 and TRBJ2-7; D ambiguous. Germline CDR1 reads SGHTA; CDR2 reads FQGNSA. V lost 1 base and J lost 3, with 10 bases in between. The CDR3 covers 14 residues. This CDR3 reads CASSLGHPVYEQYF. For the CDR3, the DNA is TGTGCCAGCAGCTTAGGACATCCCGTCTACGAGCAGTACTTC.

This clonotype was seen a handful of times. The chain combines TRBV24-1 with TRBJ2-1, with 11 bases matching TRBD2. Germline V gene sequence: CDR1 KGHDR, CDR2 SFDVKD. This CDR3 region has 17 residues. The V gene end was trimmed by 4 bases and the J gene end by 9 bases; junction bases not matched to a gene: 13. CDR3 in amino acids: CATSDPTSGGYLSEQFF. CDR3 in DNA: TGTGCCACCAGTGACCCTACTAGCGGGGGTTACTTAAGTGAGCAGTTCTTC.

The rearrangement joins TRBV4-2 to TRBJ2-7, with unresolved D. CDR1 and CDR2 (germline): LGHNA, YNFKEQ. V gave up 3 bases and J gave up 5 bases, with 11 bases separating them. CDR3 size: 13 residues. The chain's CDR3 is CASSHDDEDEQYF. CDR3 coding DNA: TGTGCCAGCAGCCACGACGACGAGGACGAGCAGTACTTC.

CDR3 nucleotide sequence: TGTGCCAGCAGCCGCCTGGGGACAGGGGTCTCTGGGGCCAACGTCCTGACTTTC. Residues: CASSRLGTGVSGANVLTF. The chain carries TRBV27 and TRBJ2-6, with TRBD1 matching 10 bases. V shed 6 bases, J shed 0 bases, and the junction held 8 bases outside the gene matches. This CDR3 has 18 amino acids. Looked up from germline, CDR1 is MNHEY and CDR2 is SMNVEV (reference sequence).

This clonotype was recorded a few times. The chain employs TRBV9 and TRBJ2-7; D not certain. V was shortened by 0 bases and J by 3 bases, with 10 bases between the two germline ends. Germline loops: CDR1 SGDLS, CDR2 YYNGEE. The CDR3 contains 14 residues. Written as DNA, the CDR3 is TGTGCCAGCAGCGTAGACAGCCGCTTCTACGAGCAGTACTTC. This encodes CASSVDSRFYEQYF.

In its sample, this clonotype was seen many times. This chain links TRBV7-9 with TRBJ2-1; no firm D call. Germline assignment: CDR1 SEHNR and CDR2 FQNEAQ (reference sequence). The germline V and J ends were trimmed by 2 bases and 10 bases, with 9 bases remaining between them. This CDR3 contains 12 residues. This CDR3 is CASSLNSFEQFF. The CDR3 DNA reads as TGTGCCAGCAGCTTAAACAGTTTCGAGCAGTTCTTC.

The chain couples TRBV12-3 or TRBV12-4 to TRBJ2-5; TRBD2 might be the D (6 bases). This CDR3 comprises 15 residues. The V and J ends lost 2 bases and 5 bases respectively, with 15 bases between them. As DNA, the CDR3 is TGTGCCAGCAGTTTAAATCCCCTGGGGGGTGAGACCCAGTACTTC. As protein: CASSLNPLGGETQYF.

This clonotype was observed a few times. The chain recombines TRBV5-1 with TRBJ2-3; D may be TRBD1 or TRBD2 (5 bases each). V was shortened by 4 bases and J by 0 bases, with 9 bases between the two germline ends. Germline CDR1 SGHRS, CDR2 YFSETQ. The CDR3 runs to 14 residues. CDR3 coding DNA: TGCGCCAGCAGCCTGGGACGGAGCACAGATACGCAGTATTTT. This gives the protein CASSLGRSTDTQYF.

The J gene is TRBJ2-3, the V gene TRBV7-2; 8 bases are shared with TRBD1. This CDR3 contains 16 residues. Germline CDR1 reads SGHTA; CDR2 reads FQGNSA. J lost 3 bases, V lost 6 bases, and 11 bases had no gene match. In DNA form, the CDR3 reads TGTGCCAGCAGACTGACCGGGACAGGACTAACAGATACGCAGTATTTT. Its protein is CASRLTGTGLTDTQYF.

The V call is TRBV6-2 or TRBV6-3, the J call TRBJ2-4; 7 positions match TRBD1. This CDR3 comprises 12 residues. Germline V CDR1 and CDR2: MNHEY, SVGEGT. V shed 7 bases and J 15 bases; nucleotides not matched to a gene: 12. The CDR3 loop reads CASTKGQMVLYF. DNA for the CDR3: TGTGCCAGCACCAAGGGACAGATGGTTTTGTACTTC.

This clonotype was observed a few times. The V and J genes are TRBV7-8 and TRBJ2-3, with D possibly being TRBD1 (6 bases). V lost 5 bases and J 2 bases, leaving 17 bases between the germline ends. This CDR3 region has 16 residues. Germline V gene sequence: CDR1 SGHVS, CDR2 FQNEAQ. In nucleotides, the CDR3 is TGTGCCAGCAGCCCCGGGGCAGGGGCCCACACAGATACGCAGTATTTT. This encodes CASSPGAGAHTDTQYF. The whole variable domain, remainder taken from reference TRBV7-8 and TRBJ2-3, is GAGVSQSPRYKVAKRGQDVALRCDPISGHVSLFWYQQALGQGPEFLTYFQNEAQLDKSGLPSDRFFAERPEGSVSTLKIQRTQQEDSAVYLCASSPGAGAHTDTQYFGPGTRLTVL.

The chain links TRBV7-9 to TRBJ2-5, with unresolved D. The germline gives CDR1 SEHNR, CDR2 FQNEAQ (reference sequence). Trimming pared 2 bases from V and 1 base from J, leaving 14 bases between. The CDR3 contains 16 residues. CDR3 bases: TGTGCCAGCAGCTTAATCCCCATGGCAGGCCAAGAGACCCAGTACTTC. This gives the protein CASSLIPMAGQETQYF.

This clonotype has just a few counts. J is TRBJ2-6 and V is TRBV7-2; D unclear. V lost 2 bases and J lost 10, with 6 bases in between. Germline V gives CDR1 SGHTA, CDR2 FQGNSA. The CDR3 consists of 12 residues. The DNA for the CDR3 is TGTGCCAGCAGCTTACTGGGGAACGTCCTGACTTTC. As protein: CASSLLGNVLTF.

In this sample, this clonotype turned up a few times. The chain couples TRBV6-1 to TRBJ2-7; no definite D call. The CDR3 is made up of 11 amino acids. The V gene's germline CDR1 is MNHNS and CDR2 SASEGT. Deletions cut 8 bases from V and 0 bases from J, with 5 bases between. CDR3 in amino acids: CASGISYEQYF. CDR3 bases: TGTGCCAGCGGAATCTCCTACGAGCAGTACTTC.

The chain recombines TRBV14 with TRBJ2-7, with D perhaps given as TRBD1 or TRBD2 (5 bases each). Trimming stripped 3 bases from V and 1 base from J, with 19 bases between. The CDR3 is 17 amino acids. Germline V gene sequence: CDR1 SGHDN, CDR2 FVKESK. Written as DNA, the CDR3 is TGTGCCAGCAGCCAGTCCGGGACGTCCCTTTTTTCCTACGAGCAGTACTTC. It translates to CASSQSGTSLFSYEQYF.

The chain is built from TRBV7-2 and TRBJ2-5; D assignment may be TRBD1 or TRBD2 (6 bases each). Trimming removed 4 bases from V and 5 bases from J, with 11 bases in between. Germline V gene data show CDR1 as SGHTA and CDR2 as FQGNSA. CDR3 length equals 13 residues. CDR3 residues: CASSSGGPETQYF. The CDR3, as DNA: TGTGCCAGCAGCTCCGGGGGCCCGGAGACCCAGTACTTC.

This clonotype turned up a few times. The rearrangement links TRBV28 to TRBJ1-1; D unclear. The length of the CDR3 is 14 residues. V dropped 2 bases and J dropped 5 bases, with 12 bases sitting between them. Germline V gene lookup returns CDR1 MDHEN and CDR2 SYDVKM. CDR3 sequence: CASSLVQSGTEAFF. In DNA, the CDR3 is TGTGCCAGCAGTTTAGTACAGAGTGGAACTGAAGCTTTCTTT.

V is TRBV6-4 and J is TRBJ2-1, with D uncertain. This CDR3 is 12 amino acids long. The V end lost 3 bases, the J end lost 9 bases, and 9 bases lay between the germline ends. The germline V gene encodes CDR1 MRHNA and CDR2 SNTAGT. The CDR3 nucleotides read TGTGCCAGCAGTGAAGTGGGCCGTGAGCAGTTCTTC. Translating gives CASSEVGREQFF.

V gene TRBV12-3 or TRBV12-4 combines with J gene TRBJ1-5; D may be TRBD1 (5 bases). CDR3 length: 12 residues. The V gene lost 8 bases and the J gene lost 3 bases, with 8 bases spanning the gap. CDR3 coding DNA: TGTGCCAGCGGGGACCCCAATCAGCCCCAGCATTTT. Amino acid sequence: CASGDPNQPQHF.

This clonotype was counted between two and nine times. The chain couples TRBV20-1 to TRBJ1-6, with TRBD1 matching over 7 bases. The CDR3 extends over 15 amino acids. The germline CDR1 and CDR2 sequences are DFQATT and SNEGSKA (reference sequence). Germline trimming cut 0 bases from V and 9 bases from J; bases unmatched to any gene: 8. CDR3 DNA: TGCAGTGCTAGAGATTTCCCAGGGGGAAGTTCACCCCTCCACTTT. Translated: CSARDFPGGSSPLHF.

J is TRBJ1-2 and V is TRBV7-9; weak D call: TRBD1 (5 bases). Germline V gene lookup returns CDR1 SEHNR and CDR2 FQNEAQ (reference sequence). CDR3 size: 14 residues. Trimming took 5 bases from V and 4 from J, leaving 14 bases between them. This CDR3 is CASSTHDRAYGYTF. CDR3 nucleotide sequence: TGTGCCAGCAGCACACATGACAGAGCCTATGGCTACACCTTC.

This clonotype was observed a handful of times. This chain connects TRBV7-9 to TRBJ2-2; D may match TRBD1 or TRBD2 (5 bases each). CDR1 and CDR2 (germline): SEHNR, FQNEAQ (reference sequence). Trimming shortened V by 7 bases and J by 8 bases, and 17 bases separated the two germline ends. This CDR3 spans 14 amino acids. CDR3 sequence (DNA): TGTGCCAGCATCAACGGGACGAGGATAGGGGAGCTGTTTTTT. Encoded protein: CASINGTRIGELFF. The variable domain in full, completed from reference TRBV7-9 and TRBJ2-2, reads DTGVSQNPRHKITKRGQNVTFRCDPISEHNRLYWYRQTLGQGPEFLTYFQNEAQLEKSRLLSDRFSAERPKGSFSTLEIQRTEQGDSAMYLCASINGTRIGELFFGEGSRLTVL.

The rearrangement uses TRBV7-3 and TRBJ2-7, with 11 bases that match TRBD2. This CDR3 is 14 amino acids long. The germline V gene has CDR1 SGHTA and CDR2 FQGTGA. The ends lost 4 bases at V and 8 bases at J; junction bases unmatched: 7. The CDR3 coding sequence is TGTGCCAGCAGCTCCGGGACTAGCGGTTCGCAGCAGTACTTC. This gives the protein CASSSGTSGSQQYF.

This clonotype was observed a handful of times. The chain joins TRBV6-2 or TRBV6-3 to TRBJ2-2, with D unresolved. CDR1 and CDR2 (germline): MNHEY, SVGEGT. V lost 6 bases, J lost 0 bases, and 11 bases lay in between. The CDR3 is made up of 15 amino acids. The CDR3 DNA is TGTGCCAGCAGAAGAGCCGTTGCGAACACCGGGGAGCTGTTTTTT. This translates into CASRRAVANTGELFF.